This is a list of T cell receptor beta chains from one sample in a study of blood T cell repertoires in COVID-19. Sequenced by immunoSEQ multiplex PCR; TCRdb stores in-frame clones only, minus some. The sample has 60,000 to 70,000 clones; around 86% are singletons. The specimen sequenced was peripheral blood. The receptors were gathered from a woman in her sixties with acute or convalescent COVID-19. The CDR3 runs from the conserved cysteine through the conserved F or W. The order of the fields is CDR3 protein, CDR3 DNA, D gene, CDR3 length, V gene, clone size, J gene. The D gene is left open where the match is weak. Size values are once, few and many counts, or a class for expanded clones, and some rows have none.

CASSHGRFDGYTF	TGTGCCAGCAGCCATGGCAGGTTTGATGGCTACACCTTC	.	13	TRBV3-1/TRBV3-2	.	TRBJ1-2
CASARGLQETQYF	TGTGCCAGCGCCAGGGGTCTCCAAGAGACCCAGTACTTC	.	13	TRBV3-1/TRBV3-2	.	TRBJ2-5
CASSSDWSTDTQYF	TGCGCCAGCAGCTCGGACTGGAGCACAGATACGCAGTATTTT	.	14	TRBV5-1	.	TRBJ2-3
CASSYEGTSYEQYF	TGTGCCAGTAGTTACGAGGGCACGTCCTACGAGCAGTACTTC	.	14	TRBV19	once	TRBJ2-7
CASSETGTGREKLFF	TGTGCCAGTAGTGAAACCGGGACAGGAAGGGAAAAACTGTTTTTT	TRBD1	15	TRBV19	.	TRBJ1-4
CASSFYVPLNTEAFF	TGTGCCAGCAGTTTCTATGTACCCCTGAACACTGAAGCTTTCTTT	.	15	TRBV28	.	TRBJ1-1
CAWRRGSDYGYTF	TGTGCCTGGCGGAGGGGCTCGGACTATGGCTACACCTTC	.	13	TRBV30	.	TRBJ1-2
CASSFGAGIRTEAFF	TGTGCCAGCAGTTTTGGGGCAGGGATAAGGACTGAAGCTTTCTTT	.	15	TRBV25-1	.	TRBJ1-1
CASSTGGNTIYF	TGTGCCAGCTCGACAGGGGGAAACACCATATATTTT	TRBD1	12	TRBV9	.	TRBJ1-3
CASSLARWTGGWHTEAFF	TGTGCCAGCAGCTTAGCGCGCTGGACAGGGGGCTGGCACACTGAAGCTTTCTTT	TRBD1	18	TRBV7-6	.	TRBJ1-1
CATIDTGGAYGYTF	TGTGCCACCATCGACACAGGGGGCGCCTATGGCTACACCTTC	TRBD1	14	TRBV7-9	.	TRBJ1-2
CASSQLTGKNTEAFF	TGCGCCAGCAGCCAGCTGACAGGAAAGAACACTGAAGCTTTCTTT	.	15	TRBV4-1	.	TRBJ1-1
CASSQELAGHYEQYF	TGTGCCAGCAGCCAGGAACTAGCGGGGCACTACGAGCAGTACTTC	TRBD2	15	TRBV4-2	.	TRBJ2-7
CASSLEGLTSGNTIYF	TGCGCCAGCAGCTTGGAAGGACTGACCTCTGGAAACACCATATATTTT	.	16	TRBV5-1	.	TRBJ1-3
CASSPMGTYNEQFF	TGTGCCAGCAGCCCTATGGGCACCTACAATGAGCAGTTCTTC	.	14	TRBV7-3	few	TRBJ2-1